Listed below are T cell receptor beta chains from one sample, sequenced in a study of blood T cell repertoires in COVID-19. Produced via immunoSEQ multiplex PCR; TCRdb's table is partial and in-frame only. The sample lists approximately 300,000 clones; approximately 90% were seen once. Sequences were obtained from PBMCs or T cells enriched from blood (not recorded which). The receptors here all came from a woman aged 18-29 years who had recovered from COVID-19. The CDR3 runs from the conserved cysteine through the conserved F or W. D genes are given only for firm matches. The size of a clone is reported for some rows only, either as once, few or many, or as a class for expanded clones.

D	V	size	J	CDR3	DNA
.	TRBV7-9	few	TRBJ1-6	CASSLSPDNSPLHF	TGTGCCAGCAGCTTATCCCCGGATAATTCACCCCTCCACTTT
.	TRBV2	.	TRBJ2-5	CASTPRAGEYQETQYF	TGTGCCAGCACCCCGCGGGCAGGGGAGTACCAAGAGACCCAGTACTTC
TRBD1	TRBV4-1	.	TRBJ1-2	CASSQGQGIDYGYTF	TGCGCCAGCAGCCAGGGACAGGGGATCGACTATGGCTACACCTTC
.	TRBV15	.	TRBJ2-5	CATSYDRRTFRTGETQYF	TGTGCCACCAGCTACGATAGGAGGACCTTCCGCACGGGAGAGACCCAGTACTTC
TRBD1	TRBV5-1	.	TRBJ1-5	CASSPRQGGQPQHF	TGCGCCAGCAGCCCGAGACAGGGAGGTCAGCCCCAGCATTTT
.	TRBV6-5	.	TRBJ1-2	CASSYSRGANYGYTF	TGTGCCAGCAGTTACTCGCGGGGTGCCAACTATGGCTACACCTTC
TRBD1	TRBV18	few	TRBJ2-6	CASSPLTGDSGANVLTF	TGTGCCAGCTCACCATTAACAGGGGACTCTGGGGCCAACGTCCTGACTTTC
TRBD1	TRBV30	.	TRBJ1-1	CAWSQGAGTEAFF	TGTGCCTGGAGCCAGGGGGCCGGCACTGAAGCTTTCTTT
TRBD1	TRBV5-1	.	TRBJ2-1	CASRFGQGLSNEQFF	TGCGCCAGCAGGTTCGGACAGGGATTGAGCAATGAGCAGTTCTTC
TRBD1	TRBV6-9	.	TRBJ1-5	CASTQGQVNGNQPQHF	TGTGCCAGCACCCAGGGACAGGTCAATGGCAATCAGCCCCAGCATTTT
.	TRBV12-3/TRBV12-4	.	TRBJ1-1	CAIRTGTHTEAFF	TGTGCCATACGGACCGGGACTCACACTGAAGCTTTCTTT
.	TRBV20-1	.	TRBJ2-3	CSASIMRLESTDTQYF	TGCAGTGCTAGTATCATGCGATTAGAAAGCACAGATACGCAGTATTTT
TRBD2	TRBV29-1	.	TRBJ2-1	CSVEASGSNEQFF	TGCAGCGTTGAGGCTAGCGGGAGCAATGAGCAGTTCTTC
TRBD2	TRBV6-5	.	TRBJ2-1	CASSLGGTGHEQFF	TGTGCCAGCAGCCTCGGGGGGACTGGGCATGAGCAGTTCTTC
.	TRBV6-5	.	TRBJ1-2	CASSSPSYGYTF	TGTGCCAGCAGTTCCCCCAGCTATGGCTACACCTTC
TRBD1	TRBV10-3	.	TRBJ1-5	CATGGGGQGVQPQHF	TGTGCCACCGGTGGGGGAGGACAGGGGGTTCAGCCCCAGCATTTT
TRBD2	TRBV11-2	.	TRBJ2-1	CASSLDREGLNEQFF	TGTGCCAGCAGCTTAGACCGGGAGGGCCTTAATGAGCAGTTCTTC
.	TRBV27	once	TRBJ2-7	CASSLWGEGWNEQYF	TGTGCCAGCAGTTTGTGGGGAGAAGGTTGGAACGAGCAGTACTTC
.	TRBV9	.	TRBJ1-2	CASSEGAGNGYTF	TGTGCCAGCAGTGAAGGAGCAGGGAACGGCTACACCTTC
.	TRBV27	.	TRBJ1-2	CASSSGFGYGYTF	TGTGCCAGCAGTTCAGGGTTTGGGTATGGCTACACCTTC
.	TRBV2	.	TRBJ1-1	CASSFTENTEAFF	TGTGCCAGCAGTTTTACAGAGAACACTGAAGCTTTCTTT
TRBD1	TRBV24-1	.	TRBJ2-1	CATSDFTGGARNEQFF	TGTGCCACCAGTGATTTCACAGGGGGCGCCCGGAATGAGCAGTTCTTC
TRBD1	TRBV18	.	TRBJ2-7	CASSLDRDSYEQYF	TGTGCCAGCTCACTGGACAGGGACTCCTACGAGCAGTACTTC
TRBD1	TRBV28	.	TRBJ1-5	CASSYTKTGGINQPQHF	TGTGCCAGCAGTTATACCAAGACAGGGGGCATTAATCAGCCCCAGCATTTT
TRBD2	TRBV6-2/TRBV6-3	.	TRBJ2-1	CASSYRTGTSGSDEQFF	TGTGCCAGCAGTTACCGGACCGGGACTAGCGGGAGCGATGAGCAGTTCTTC
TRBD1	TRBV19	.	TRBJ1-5	CASSMVTGVWQPQHF	TGTGCCAGTAGTATGGTGACAGGGGTCTGGCAGCCCCAGCATTTT
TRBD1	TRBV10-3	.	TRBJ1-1	CAIQGTGVNTEAFF	TGTGCCATCCAGGGGACAGGGGTGAACACTGAAGCTTTCTTT
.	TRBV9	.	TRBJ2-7	CASSVEGGMYEQYF	TGTGCCAGCAGCGTAGAAGGGGGAATGTACGAGCAGTACTTC
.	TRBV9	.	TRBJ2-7	CASSVRQEDYEQYF	TGTGCCAGCAGCGTACGGCAGGAGGATTACGAGCAGTACTTC
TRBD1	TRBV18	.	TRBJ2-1	CASSPGQGDYNEQFF	TGTGCCAGCTCACCGGGACAGGGGGATTACAATGAGCAGTTCTTC
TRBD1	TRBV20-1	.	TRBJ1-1	CSASLSKGAGTEAFF	TGCAGTGCTAGTTTGTCAAAGGGGGCGGGAACTGAAGCTTTCTTT
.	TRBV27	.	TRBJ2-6	CASSLNWGPGANVLTF	TGTGCCAGCAGTTTAAACTGGGGCCCTGGGGCCAACGTCCTGACTTTC
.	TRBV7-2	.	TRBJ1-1	CASSSFVLNTEAFF	TGTGCCAGCAGCTCGTTTGTTCTCAACACTGAAGCTTTCTTT
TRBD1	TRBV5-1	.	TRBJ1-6	CASSWAGGLGDPLHF	TGCGCCAGCAGCTGGGCAGGGGGGCTTGGTGATCCCCTCCACTTT
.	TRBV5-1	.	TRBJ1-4	CASSLAGVNEKLFF	TGCGCCAGCAGCTTGGCGGGGGTTAATGAAAAACTGTTTTTT
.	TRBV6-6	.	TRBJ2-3	CASSYSRAPKQYF	TGTGCCAGCAGTTACTCGAGAGCCCCCAAGCAGTATTTT
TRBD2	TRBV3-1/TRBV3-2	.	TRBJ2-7	CASSQFPGGAAYEQYF	TGTGCCAGCAGCCAATTTCCCGGGGGGGCCGCCTACGAGCAGTACTTC
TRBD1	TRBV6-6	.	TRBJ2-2	CASIRYRGKVGELFF	TGTGCCAGCATACGTTACAGGGGGAAGGTCGGGGAGCTGTTTTTT
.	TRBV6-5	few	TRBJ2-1	CATREGAYNEQFF	TGTGCCACCAGAGAGGGGGCCTACAATGAGCAGTTCTTC
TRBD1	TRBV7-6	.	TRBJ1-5	CASSINPGQGGQPQHF	TGTGCCAGCAGCATCAATCCGGGACAGGGGGGTCAGCCCCAGCATTTT
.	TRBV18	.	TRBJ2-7	CASSGSWRSTYEQYF	TGTGCCAGCTCCGGGAGTTGGAGAAGTACCTACGAGCAGTACTTC
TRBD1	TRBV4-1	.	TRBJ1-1	CASTYRKGAGGTEAFF	TGCGCCAGCACGTACCGAAAGGGGGCAGGGGGCACTGAAGCTTTCTTT
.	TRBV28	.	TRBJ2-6	CASSLRGSGANVLTF	TGTGCCAGCAGTTTAAGGGGGTCTGGGGCCAACGTCCTGACTTTC
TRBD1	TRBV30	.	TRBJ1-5	CAHGTGENQPQHF	TGTGCTCATGGGACAGGGGAAAATCAGCCCCAGCATTTT
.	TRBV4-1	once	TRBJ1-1	CASSHDDTTRGSTEAFF	TGCGCCAGCAGCCATGATGACACAACGCGGGGTTCCACTGAAGCTTTCTTT
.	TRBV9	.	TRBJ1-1	CASSVGGKRTEAFF	TGTGCCAGCAGCGTGGGGGGGAAGAGAACTGAAGCTTTCTTT
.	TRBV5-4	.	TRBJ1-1	CASSGTGETTW	TGTGCCAGCAGTGGGACGGGAGAAACTACGTGG
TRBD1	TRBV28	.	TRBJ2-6	CASSSPGGTGGAGANVLTF	TGTGCCAGCAGTTCCCCAGGGGGGACAGGGGGCGCTGGGGCCAACGTCCTGACTTTC
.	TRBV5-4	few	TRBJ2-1	CASSPEGGQPYNEQFF	TGTGCCAGCAGTCCAGAGGGAGGACAACCCTACAATGAGCAGTTCTTC
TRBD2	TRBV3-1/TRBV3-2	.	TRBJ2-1	CASSQEPSGGAVNEQFF	TGTGCCAGCAGCCAAGAACCTAGCGGGGGGGCGGTAAATGAGCAGTTCTTC
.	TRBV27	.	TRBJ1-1	CASSLSTGWNTEAFF	TGTGCCAGCAGTTTGAGTACAGGGTGGAACACTGAAGCTTTCTTT
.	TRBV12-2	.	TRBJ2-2	CASRLGASGSPGELFF	TGTGCAAGTCGCTTAGGGGCTAGCGGGAGTCCCGGGGAGCTGTTTTTT
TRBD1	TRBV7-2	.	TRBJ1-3	CASSSDRTSGNTIYF	TGTGCCAGCAGCTCGGACAGGACGTCTGGAAACACCATATATTTT
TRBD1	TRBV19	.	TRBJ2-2	CASSRQGNAGELFF	TGTGCCAGTAGTCGACAGGGAAACGCCGGGGAGCTGTTTTTT
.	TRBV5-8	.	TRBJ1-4	CASSSRTDNEKLFF	TGTGCCAGCAGCTCGCGGACAGATAATGAAAAACTGTTTTTT